This TCR beta chain was recovered during a study of low-dose radiotherapy and immunotherapy resistance in tumors (dated by TCRdb to 2021 to 2024). About the investigation overall: In Cohort 1, 0.5 Gy per fraction was delivered every 2 weeks, and a total PTV dose of 6.5 Gy was prescribed. Patients in Cohort 2 were given 1 Gy per fraction every two weeks, for a total of 13 Gy across 26 weeks. Nivolumab and ipilimumab were both given intravenously, with nivolumab at a 240 mg flat dose every two weeks and ipilimumab at 1 mg/kg every six weeks. Cyclophosphamide 200 mg/m2 was given intravenously every two weeks, one day before each radiation and immunotherapy administration. Starting on cycle 1 day 1, patients took 300 mg of aspirin by mouth once daily for four cycles. Randomization of trial participants into treatment groups was not performed. Eight patients were included in the translational analysis, namely three from the first dose cohort plus the first five from the second dose cohort.

First-strand cDNA was synthesized with Superscript III and a set of TRAV- and TRBV-specific primers, covering both TCRalpha and TCRbeta chains. TCRs were amplified for about 22 PCR cycles with Phusion, using a constant-region primer paired with the adapter attached to the V primers. The isolated mRNA was amplified using the MessageAmp II aRNA Amplification Kit, with in vitro transcription performed for approximately 15 hours at 37 degrees C. mRNA for TCR sequencing was isolated with the Dynabeads mRNA DIRECT Purification Kit. Indexed Illumina adapters were added in a second Phusion PCR of 25 to 30 cycles, and the PCR products were purified with AMPure XP beads. Deep sequencing of the TCRalpha and TCRbeta libraries was carried out on an Illumina MiniSeq instrument. The authors' analysis ran thus. Custom Perl scripts pooled TCR sequences encoding the same protein, removed out-of-frame sequences and computed each clonotype's abundance. TCR sequences supported by only a single read were excluded from analysis. The metrics used to describe the repertoires included Shannon entropy, Gini index, clonality, richness, and the frequency of TCRs shared between repertoires. Using fastp trimming at Q25 and MiXCR clonotype assembly, TCRdb reanalyzed the public sequencing data and kept in-frame beta chains. Rows with a matching CDR3 protein are joined into one entry that keeps the most common DNA and genes. The V and J calls were determined by TCRdb, not by the authors. For this sample the table gives 35,000 to 50,000 distinct CDR3 sequences, of which around 21% were detected only once. The top ten clones comprise 9.2% of the sample.

The CDR3 covers 13 residues, taking in both the cysteine and the phenylalanine. The sequence is cut down to CDR3 DNA, 39 bases in frame from base 1. Ends trimmed: V by 5 bases, J by 4 bases; bases unmatched to a gene: 0. From a lookup of the germline V gene, CDR1 and CDR2 are KGHSH and LQKENI. In light of the paper, this sample's time point label describes: after trial treatment. The sample's treatment or condition, from its label and the paper: LDRT plus nivolumab, ipilimumab, low-dose cyclophosphamide and aspirin (RACIN trial). The donors came from RACIN, which was a single-arm phase I dose-escalation trial that paired nivolumab and ipilimumab with aspirin, low-dose cyclophosphamide and low-dose radiotherapy. To be eligible, a patient needed to have an advanced solid tumor that was TIL-negative. This clonotype occurred a few times. Its antigen remains undetermined. No clone much larger than this one lies a single base away; base qualities are absent.

The sequence was obtained from a female donor with ovarian cancer. The sequence is built from TRBV18 and TRBJ1-1; 11 central nucleotides agree with TRBD1. Here the sequenced sample was PBMCs, taken after low-dose radiotherapy plus immunotherapy. The DNA sequence is given as TGTGCCAGCTCAGGACAGGGGGCCACTGAAGCTTTCTTT. Translation gives CASSGQGATEAFF.